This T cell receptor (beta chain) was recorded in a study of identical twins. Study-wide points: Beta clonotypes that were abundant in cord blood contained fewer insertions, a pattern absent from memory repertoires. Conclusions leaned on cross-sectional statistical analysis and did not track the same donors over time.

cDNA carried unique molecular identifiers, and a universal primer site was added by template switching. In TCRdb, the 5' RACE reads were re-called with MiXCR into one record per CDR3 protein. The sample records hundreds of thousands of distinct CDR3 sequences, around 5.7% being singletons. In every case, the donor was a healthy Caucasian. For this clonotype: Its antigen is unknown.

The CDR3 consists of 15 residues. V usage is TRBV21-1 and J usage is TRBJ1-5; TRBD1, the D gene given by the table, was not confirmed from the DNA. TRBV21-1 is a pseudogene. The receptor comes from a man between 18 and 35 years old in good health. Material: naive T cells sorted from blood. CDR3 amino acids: CARGKGQGDNQPQHF. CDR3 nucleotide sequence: TGTGCCAGGGGCAAAGGACAGGGCGACAATCAGCCCCAGCATTTT.